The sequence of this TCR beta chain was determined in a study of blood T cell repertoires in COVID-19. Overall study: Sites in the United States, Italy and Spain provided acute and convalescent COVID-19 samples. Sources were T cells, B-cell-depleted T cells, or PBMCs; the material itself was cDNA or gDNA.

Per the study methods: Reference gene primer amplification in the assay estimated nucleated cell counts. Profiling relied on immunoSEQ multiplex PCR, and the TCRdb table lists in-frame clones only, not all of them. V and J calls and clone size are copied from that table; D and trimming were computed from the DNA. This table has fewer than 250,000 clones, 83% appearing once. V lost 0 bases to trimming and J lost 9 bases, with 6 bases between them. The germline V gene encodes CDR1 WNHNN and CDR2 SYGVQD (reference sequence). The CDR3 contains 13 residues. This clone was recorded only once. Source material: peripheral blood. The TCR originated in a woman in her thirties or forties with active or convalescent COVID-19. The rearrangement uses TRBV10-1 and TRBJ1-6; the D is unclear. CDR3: CASSESTLSPLHF. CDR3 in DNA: TGCGCCAGCAGTGAGTCGACTCTTTCACCCCTCCACTTT.